The 15 T cell receptor beta chains given below trace back to one sample, sequenced in a study of cytomegalovirus exposure and HLA in healthy donors. With 60 Vbeta and 13 Jbeta primers, the PCR was carried out. Profiling relied on immunoSEQ multiplex PCR, and the TCRdb table lists in-frame clones only, not all of them. The data contain around 140,000 clones, 70% to 85% of them singletons. Sequenced material: PBMCs. All receptors come from a woman aged 40 to 50 in good health and CMV-seronegative.

This CDR3 is CASSPRGEGVLYNEQFF. CDR3 DNA: TGTGCCAGCAGCCCCCGTGGGGAGGGAGTACTCTACAATGAGCAGTTCTTC. The V gene is TRBV9, the J gene TRBJ2-1, with 7 positions matching TRBD2. V trimming: 4 bases; J trimming: 3 bases; junction bases outside the gene matches: 13. The germline CDR1 and CDR2 sequences are SGDLS and YYNGEE. The CDR3 is 17 amino acids. The full variable domain, in which reference TRBV9 and TRBJ2-1 provide the parts outside the CDR3, is DSGVTQTPKHLITATGQRVTLRCSPRSGDLSVYWYQQSLDQGLQFLIQYYNGEERAKGNILERFSAQQFPDLHSELNLSSLELGDSALYFCASSPRGEGVLYNEQFFGPGTRLTVL.

The rearrangement links TRBV10-1 to TRBJ2-4; 7 nucleotides align to TRBD2. CDR1 is WNHNN and CDR2 is SYGVQD in the germline V gene (reference sequence). Trimming at V came to 3 bases and at J to 9 bases, leaving 8 bases not matched to a gene. The CDR3 loop spans 14 amino acids. CDR3 loop: CASSEAGPLGIQYF. In DNA form, the CDR3 reads TGCGCCAGCAGTGAAGCGGGACCCCTTGGCATTCAGTACTTC.

CDR3 DNA sequence: TGTGCCAGCAGCCTTGACAGCCCTCTGGGGAATGAGCAGTTCTTC. As protein: CASSLDSPLGNEQFF. V and J are TRBV27 and TRBJ2-1; maybe TRBD1 (5 bases). CDR1 MNHEY and CDR2 SMNVEV come from the germline V gene (reference sequence). Trimming shortened V by 6 bases and J by 7 bases, and 19 bases separated the two germline ends. The CDR3 runs to 15 residues.

The chain joins TRBV6-5 to TRBJ1-1, with TRBD1 identical over 7 bases. The germline V gene has CDR1 MNHEY and CDR2 SVGAGI. This CDR3 is 13 amino acids long. With 8 bases clipped from V and 4 bases from J, the junction kept 7 bases outside the gene matches. CDR3: CASRHRGFTEAFF. Here the CDR3 DNA reads TGTGCCAGCCGGCACAGGGGCTTCACTGAAGCTTTCTTT.

The chain uses TRBV7-2 and TRBJ2-5; 10 nucleotides align to TRBD2. The J call may be faulty, since TRBJ2-7 better matches the DNA end. The germline V gene encodes CDR1 SGHTA and CDR2 FQGNSA. The CDR3 runs 14 residues. The CDR3 DNA is TGTGCCAGCAGAGAGAGCGGGAGGGGTTACGAGCAGTACTTC. Protein sequence: CASRESGRGYEQYF.

The chain employs TRBV4-2 and TRBJ2-7, with 12 bases fitting TRBD2. Trimming at V came to 1 base and at J to 4 bases, leaving 5 bases not matched to a gene. Germline assignment: CDR1 LGHNA and CDR2 YNFKEQ. The CDR3 is 16 residues long. As DNA, the CDR3 is TGTGCCAGCAGCCAAGTAGCGACTAGCGGGAGTTACGAGCAGTACTTC. This translates into CASSQVATSGSYEQYF.

CDR3 DNA sequence: TGTGCCAGCAGCCAAGATGAGGGCATAGAGCAGTACTTC. Translation: CASSQDEGIEQYF. This chain connects TRBV4-2 to TRBJ2-7; perhaps TRBD2 as D (5 bases). The V end was cut by 0 bases, the J end by 7 bases, with 10 bases between. The V gene's germline CDR1 is LGHNA and CDR2 YNFKEQ. The CDR3 is 13 residues long.

This chain uses TRBV29-1 with TRBJ2-1; 9 nucleotides agree with TRBD1. V gave up 7 bases and J gave up 8 bases; unmatched junction bases: 15. The CDR3 runs 15 residues. Germline CDR1 reads SQVTM; CDR2 reads ANQGSEA. DNA of the CDR3: TGCAGCGCAGAAACGAACAGGGGGCTTTTTCATGAGCAGTTCTTC. Translating gives CSAETNRGLFHEQFF.

The V gene is TRBV9, the J gene TRBJ2-5; maybe TRBD2 (6 bases). Trimming cost V 4 bases and J 5 bases, with 15 bases left between them. Germline V gives CDR1 SGDLS, CDR2 YYNGEE. The CDR3 runs 14 residues. In DNA form, the CDR3 reads TGTGCCAGCAGCCCGGGACTTACAATTGAGACCCAGTACTTC. This gives the protein CASSPGLTIETQYF.

CDR3 amino acids: CAIGRDRDQPQHF. The DNA for the CDR3 is TGTGCCATCGGCCGGGACAGGGATCAGCCCCAGCATTTT. The rearrangement links TRBV10-3 to TRBJ1-5; 9 nucleotides line up with TRBD1. This CDR3 is built from 13 residues. Looked up from germline, CDR1 is ENHRY and CDR2 is SYGVKD. Losses at the gene ends were 8 bases for V and 5 bases for J; bases not matched to a gene: 4.

The rearrangement links TRBV14 to TRBJ2-1; TRBD2 agrees at 11 bases. Germline V gene data show CDR1 as SGHDN and CDR2 as FVKESK. The CDR3 is 14 amino acids. Germline trimming cut 2 bases from V and 8 bases from J; bases unmatched to any gene: 2. Here the CDR3 DNA reads TGTGCCAGCAGCCAACTGGGACTAGCGGATGAGCAGTTCTTC. It is translated as CASSQLGLADEQFF.

Remarks on this clone: The same CDR3 is also encoded by other DNA sequences in this sample. The chain recombines TRBV7-2 with TRBJ2-7; D unresolved. Germline V gene lookup returns CDR1 SGHTA and CDR2 FQGNSA. This CDR3 region has 14 residues. The V gene lost 2 bases and the J gene lost 2 bases, with 10 bases spanning the gap. The CDR3, as DNA: TGTGCCAGCAGCTTAATAACAGCTACCTACGAGCAGTACTTC. Protein product: CASSLITATYEQYF.

This clone occurred once. Compared with germline, one end of the junction differs, possibly owing to a read error. The chain carries TRBV7-9 and TRBJ2-7; 9 bases map to TRBD1. The CDR3 is 15 residues long. Germline V lookup: CDR1 SEHNR, CDR2 FQNEAQ (reference sequence). The CDR3 region has the DNA TGTTCCAGCAGCCTGGGACAGGGAAAATATTACGAGCAGTACTTC. Protein product: CSSSLGQGKYYEQYF.

The genes are TRBV10-3 and TRBJ2-7; the match to TRBD1 covers 8 bases. The CDR3 runs 12 residues. Germline lookup yields CDR1 ENHRY and CDR2 SYGVKD. V was pared by 10 bases and J by 5 bases, with 7 bases of the junction left unmatched. CDR3 protein: CATGTGNDEQYF. In DNA form, the CDR3 reads TGTGCCACCGGGACAGGTAACGACGAGCAGTACTTC.

V gene TRBV9 combines with J gene TRBJ1-2; D unresolved. Trimming removed 0 bases at V and 8 bases at J, with 11 bases between. This CDR3 region has 13 residues. CDR1 SGDLS and CDR2 YYNGEE come from the germline V gene. The CDR3, as DNA: TGTGCCAGCAGCGTAGGACAATCGACCGGCTACACCTTC. This encodes CASSVGQSTGYTF.